The present entry profiles one TCR beta chain with its context. This receptor's antigen is unknown. No clone much larger than this one lies a single base away; base qualities are absent. The germline V and J ends show losses of 2 bases and 7 bases respectively, and no gene match explains 5 bases of the junction. From its cysteine to its phenylalanine, the CDR3 spans 15 amino acids. The only DNA kept is the CDR3, 45 bases in frame from the first base. According to the germline V gene, CDR1 reads SGDLS and CDR2 reads YYNGEE. The cohort consisted of 666 healthy bone marrow donors. At the time of sampling, every cohort member was nominally healthy, though immune exposures that went unrecorded were likely present. The donor was CMV seronegative and belonged to the group of 320 or so seronegative cohort members. A peripheral blood sample was provided by each donor, and peripheral blood mononuclear cells were used for TCR beta sequencing. The Qiagen DNeasy Blood Extraction Kit was used to extract genomic DNA from the blood cell samples.

The library was obtained by the immunoSEQ multiplex PCR assay. The multiplex PCR relied on a mix of 60 forward primers for TCR Vbeta segments and 13 reverse primers for TCR Jbeta segments. A multiplex PCR assay on genomic DNA amplified the CDR3 region of rearranged TCR beta genes. The Illumina HiSeq System was used to sequence the amplified TCR beta libraries as 87-base-pair reads. The source study handled its data this way. Across the 700 or so repertoires, a later analysis counted tens of millions of unique TCR beta chains, 8.5 million to 12 million of which were shared by at least two donors. A nearest-neighbor algorithm error-corrected the raw reads and collapsed the reads into unique sequences, merging closely related sequences to remove PCR and sequencing errors. CDR3 sequences were aligned to IMGT reference sequences to assign V, D and J gene segments. For a sequence to be retained, a match of at least six nucleotides to both a V gene segment and a J gene segment was required. A rearrangement was called productive if the CDR3 had no stop codons and remained in frame with V and J, and every other rearrangement was called non-productive. Following IMGT convention, CDR3 was defined as the stretch from the second conserved V-encoded cysteine up to the conserved J-encoded phenylalanine. Sequences without an unambiguous match to a single V gene segment were excluded from the earlier analysis of several hundred of the donors. An earlier analysis of almost 600 of the donors classified V segments as functional when productive rearrangements were above 56.7% and as segregating when the standard deviation between donors was above 5%. A statistical classification framework was built for diagnosing cytomegalovirus status from the catalog of TCR beta chain sequences. A later analysis assigned V and J genes by comparing TCR nucleotide sequences with IMGT/GENE-DB human TR gene sequences. The TCRdist pipeline was used in a later analysis to assign CDR3 sequences and most-parsimonious VDJ recombination scenarios. In a later analysis, each TCR beta chain was defined by its CDR3 amino acid sequence together with its V-gene family, and reads lacking a unique V-gene family were excluded. As a way to deal with suspected cross-contamination and a sequencing artifact, a later analysis dropped 450 to 600 nucleotide sequences that were highly shared and had low generation probability. A later analysis calculated a clonal expansion index for each public chain from normalized within-repertoire ranks of inferred template counts. Generation probabilities in a later analysis came from a VDJ recombination model fitted to out-of-frame rearrangements, and those results were checked against IGoR. Hypergeometric tests were used in a later analysis to score TCR-TCR, TCR-HLA and TCR-CMV co-occurrence, with a repertoire-size bias correction applied to the TCR pairs. To estimate false discovery rates, a later analysis permuted the HLA or CMV assignments 20 times. In a later analysis, co-occurring TCRs were grouped using DBSCAN, with TCRdist sequence similarity added in when clustering inside HLA-allele-positive subsets. For co-occurrence clustering, repertoires with fewer than 30,000 or more than 120,000 public chains were excluded, along with five repertoires with anomalous nucleotide sharing. TCRdb retrieved this table from immuneACCESS and kept in-frame rearrangements only. Not all clones are present; in checked studies, unresolved V genes account for under half, and no reason is known for the remainder. V, J and clone size were drawn from that table, and D and trimming were deduced from the DNA. Within this sample are 150,000 or so clones, with around 68% of them counted one time only. Of the sample, 1.5% falls within the top ten clones.

The data stem from a study of cytomegalovirus exposure and HLA in healthy donors (dated by TCRdb to the late 2010s). In terms of the full investigation: In an earlier analysis of 587 of the donors, around 290 Gb of sequence data and 90 million to 130 million unique TCR beta sequences from roughly 200 million T cells were reported. Typing coverage differed by locus: A, B, C, DRB1 and DQB1 were typed in roughly 620-630 donors, DQA1 in about 500, DPA1 in some 570, and DPB1 in around 440. Of the roughly 390 genotyped donors, roughly 85% fell in the genetic ancestry cluster associated with self-reported Caucasian donors. In a later genetic analysis, genome-wide SNP genotypes for about three fifths of the 666 donors were used, and that subset was treated as a discovery cohort. HLA typing covered class I and class II loci at four-digit resolution. Alongside the repertoire data, information on donor age, sex, ethnicity and CMV serostatus was compiled. In a later analysis, previously published TCR beta repertoires from 500 to 750 donors were re-analyzed and high-resolution HLA genotyping was added so that TCR occurrence patterns could be studied. Along with the approximately 700-subject first cohort, a separate validation cohort of over a hundred different subjects was used. Because of strong linkage in the cohort, a handful of DR-DQ haplotypes were treated as single units for association and clustering. The study used immunosequencing to profile the T cell repertoires of approximately 690 subjects and linked those repertoires to cytomegalovirus serostatus. In the later analysis, no new phenotypic data were used to find candidate immune exposures; instead, reliance was placed on TCR beta sequences and their occurrence across donors. Every repertoire in the discovery cohort had been generated on one and the same sequencing platform. In an earlier analysis of several hundred of the donors, high-throughput TCR beta sequencing was used to judge whether each TCR beta V gene segment behaved as functional or pseudogenic. On average, approximately 250,000 unique TCR beta nucleotide sequences were sequenced per donor among several hundred genotyped donors of the cohort, with roughly 18% of those sequences being non-productive. To predict cytomegalovirus infection status, the study brought together high-throughput TCR immunosequencing, statistical association of individual TCRs with disease status, and machine learning. An early release covering roughly 640 HLA-typed donors comprised approximately 290 gigabases of sequencing data and about 90 million unique TCR sequences. The aim of the study was to test whether cataloging public T cell receptors could identify signatures of past pathogen exposure.

What the work shows at the level of the full study, not this receptor alone: In this cohort, only TCR beta chains were sequenced, and detectable features were limited by the absence of alpha or paired-chain data. The classifier was reported to diagnose cytomegalovirus status with high specificity and sensitivity in both the original cohort and the validation cohort. A later genetic analysis associated a missense DCLRE1C variant with V-gene and J-gene trimming of TCR beta chains, and an independent cohort replicated the association. A later analysis found that TCR association rates varied across HLA loci, with DRB1 alleles showing the most associated TCRs and HLA-C alleles the fewest. Because counts were too low, approximately 18 rarely observed V segments, including chromosome 9 orphons, were excluded from the earlier analysis of roughly 580 of the donors. A few of the identified cytomegalovirus-associated TCR beta chains were confirmed in vitro to be specific for cytomegalovirus antigens. The study gave a list of about 150 TCR beta chains associated with cytomegalovirus. According to a later analysis, most CMV-associated TCR beta chains appeared to be HLA-restricted, and the HLA associations seemed to be driven largely by CMV exposure. While some public TCRs were present in many individuals, most TCR sequences turned up only very rarely across donors. For the cohort, immune exposure information was limited to CMV serostatus. In an earlier analysis of some 500 of the donors, most TCR beta V segments were observed in productive rearrangements about 87% or about 30% of the time, broadly matching IMGT annotations. HLA typing was unavailable for some donors at each locus, so association tests used only the typed subset. A later genetic analysis reported fewer N-insertions in productive TCRs among donors in an Asian-associated ancestry cluster than the approximately 670-donor mean. A later analysis found that HLA-associated TCR beta chains were more clonally expanded and had lower generation probabilities than equally common non-associated chains. Correlated functional status among segregating V segments might reflect linkage disequilibrium, but an unknown experimental factor could not be ruled out. In a later analysis, around 17,000 TCR beta sequences were associated with specific HLA alleles at a false discovery rate of 0.05. According to a later analysis, parvovirus B19, influenza, CMV and Epstein-Barr virus appeared linked to several top co-occurrence clusters. A cluster of highly shared sequence variants was judged likely to be a technical artifact of the sequencing pipeline. Strong co-occurrence of HLA alleles, especially DR and DQ, made assigning TCR associations to individual alleles difficult. A further reported finding was that TCR beta sequences accurately predicted the HLA-A and HLA-B alleles for most subjects in the first cohort. The presence/absence analyses assumed that sequencing depth was roughly uniform across donors, and that assumption may not be true. Some IMGT-functional V segments, including TRBV6-2 and TRBV6-3, could not be distinguished by the 87-base-pair reads and were therefore excluded. The authors suggested that the approach could potentially be generalized to other disease states and immunological phenotypes.

This TCR was recovered from a girl between 10 and 17 years old in good health and CMV-seronegative. Sequencing input: PBMCs. The chain uses TRBV9 and TRBJ2-1, and 11 bases in between align with TRBD2. This receptor carries the CDR3 CASSVSGGAGNEQFF. The sequenced DNA is TGTGCCAGCAGCGTTAGCGGGGGGGCAGGAAATGAGCAGTTCTTC.